The rows below give T cell receptor beta chains drawn from one sample of a study of Ad26.COV2.S vaccination and SARS-CoV-2 variants. Profiling relied on immunoSEQ multiplex PCR, and the TCRdb table lists in-frame clones only, not all of them. The sample comprises 85,000 to 120,000 clones, around 81% of which are singletons, and 15% to 20% rests with the top ten. Source: peripheral blood, taken after recovery from COVID-19. The receptors stem from a human donor who had recovered from COVID-19. CDR3s include the opening cysteine and the closing phenylalanine or tryptophan. The D gene is left open where the match is weak. The size field is filled for only some rows; it gives once, few, many or a size class.

D	J	size	V	DNA	CDR3
.	TRBJ2-7	.	TRBV28	TGTGCCAGCAGTGTGACTCCCTCCTACGAGCAGTACTTC	CASSVTPSYEQYF
.	TRBJ2-5	.	TRBV5-1	TGCGCCAGCAGCTTGGCGTGGGGCCTACAAGAGACCCAGTACTTC	CASSLAWGLQETQYF
.	TRBJ2-5	once	TRBV5-1	TGCGCCAGCAGCTTCGGGGGGCTAGGTGTGGTCCAAGAGACCCAGTACTTC	CASSFGGLGVVQETQYF
.	TRBJ1-1	.	TRBV30	TGTGCCTGGAGCCGGGGTTGGCCTGAAGCTTTCTTT	CAWSRGWPEAFF
.	TRBJ1-1	once	TRBV20-1	TGCAGTGTCGTTGGGGACACTGAAGCTTTCTTT	CSVVGDTEAFF
.	TRBJ2-3	.	TRBV21-1	TGTGCCAGCAGCAAAGCCAGGGCAGATACGCAGTATTTT	CASSKARADTQYF
.	TRBJ2-7	.	TRBV24-1	TGTGCCACCAGTGCGACGGGCTACGAGCAGTACTTC	CATSATGYEQYF
TRBD1	TRBJ2-1	.	TRBV2	TGTGCCAGCAGTGAACAGGGGGTGAATGAGCAGTTCTTC	CASSEQGVNEQFF
.	TRBJ1-5	.	TRBV5-6	TGTGCCAGCAGCTTGGGGCAGGGTTCAAATCAGCCCCAGCATTTT	CASSLGQGSNQPQHF
.	TRBJ2-2	.	TRBV6-4	TGTGCCAGCAGTAGCCAGAACACCGGGGAGCTGTTTTTT	CASSSQNTGELFF
.	TRBJ1-4	.	TRBV6-2/TRBV6-3	TGTGCCAGCAGTCCCCTCCCGGGGGCGGGAGAAAAACTGTTTTTT	CASSPLPGAGEKLFF
.	TRBJ2-1	.	TRBV6-2/TRBV6-3	TGTGCCAGCAGTTATGGTGTACCTTACGGGATGGAGCAGTTCTTC	CASSYGVPYGMEQFF
.	TRBJ2-4	once	TRBV7-5	TGTGTCAGAAGCTTGGGGGTTGTGACAGGGGGTTCTAAAGGTGCCAAAAACATTCAGTACTTC	CVRSLGVVTGGSKGAKNIQYF
TRBD2	TRBJ2-7	.	TRBV6-2/TRBV6-3	TGTGCCAGCAGTTTCAACGGGGGGGGGAACGAGCAGTACTTC	CASSFNGGGNEQYF
.	TRBJ2-7	.	TRBV7-2	TGTGCCAGCAGCGTTCAATGGGAATCCTACGAGCAGTACTTC	CASSVQWESYEQYF
TRBD1	TRBJ1-1	once	TRBV4-3	TGCGCCAGCAGTAAACCCACAGGGGCTTGGGGAACTGAAGCTTTCTTT	CASSKPTGAWGTEAFF
TRBD2	TRBJ2-1	.	TRBV3-1/TRBV3-2	TGTGCCAGCAGCCAGGAGGGACTAGTCCTCAATGAGCAGTTCTTC	CASSQEGLVLNEQFF
.	TRBJ1-1	.	TRBV5-1	TGCGCCAGCAGCACCCACCTCAGGGGAAGGAACACTGAAGCTTTCTTT	CASSTHLRGRNTEAFF
TRBD2	TRBJ2-2	.	TRBV28	TGTGCCAGCAGTTTAGGCCCTAGCGGGGGGGCCGGGGAGCTGTTTTTT	CASSLGPSGGAGELFF
TRBD1	TRBJ1-1	.	TRBV18	TGTGCCAGCTCACGACGACTCACAGGGGATGGCACTGAAGCTTTCTTT	CASSRRLTGDGTEAFF
.	TRBJ1-6	.	TRBV19	TGTGCCAGCGAAACAGGGAGAGATGGTTCACCCCTCCACTTT	CASETGRDGSPLHF
TRBD1	TRBJ2-2	.	TRBV4-3	TGCGCCAGCAGCCAAACCGGGACAGGACGCACCGGGGAGCTGTTTTTT	CASSQTGTGRTGELFF
.	TRBJ2-7	.	TRBV3-1/TRBV3-2	TGTGCCAGCAGCCAAGGATTTAGTACGTCCTACGAGCAGTACTTC	CASSQGFSTSYEQYF
.	TRBJ1-1	.	TRBV7-9	TGTGCCAGCAGCTTAGTCTCCGCGGCGGGCAGGAACACTGAAGCTTTCTTT	CASSLVSAAGRNTEAFF
.	TRBJ1-2	.	TRBV4-3	TGCGCCAGCAGCCAAGATAGAGTCAGCTACACCTTC	CASSQDRVSYTF
.	TRBJ1-1	.	TRBV7-6	TGTGCCAGCAGCTTAGAACGGGCAGGGGTTGTGGGTGAAGCTTTCTTT	CASSLERAGVVGEAFF
.	TRBJ2-3	once	TRBV24-1	TGTGCCACCAGTCCAGGCACAGATACGCAGTATTTT	CATSPGTDTQYF
.	TRBJ1-3	.	TRBV4-1	TGCGCCAGCAGCCCTCAGCTCGATGGAAACACCATATATTTT	CASSPQLDGNTIYF
.	TRBJ2-4	.	TRBV19	TGTGCCAGTAGTATCCCCAGGGGTTCCGACTTAAACATTCAGTACTTC	CASSIPRGSDLNIQYF
.	TRBJ1-1	.	TRBV5-1	TGCGCCAGCAGCGTAGGACAGAGGAACACTGAAGCTTTCTTT	CASSVGQRNTEAFF